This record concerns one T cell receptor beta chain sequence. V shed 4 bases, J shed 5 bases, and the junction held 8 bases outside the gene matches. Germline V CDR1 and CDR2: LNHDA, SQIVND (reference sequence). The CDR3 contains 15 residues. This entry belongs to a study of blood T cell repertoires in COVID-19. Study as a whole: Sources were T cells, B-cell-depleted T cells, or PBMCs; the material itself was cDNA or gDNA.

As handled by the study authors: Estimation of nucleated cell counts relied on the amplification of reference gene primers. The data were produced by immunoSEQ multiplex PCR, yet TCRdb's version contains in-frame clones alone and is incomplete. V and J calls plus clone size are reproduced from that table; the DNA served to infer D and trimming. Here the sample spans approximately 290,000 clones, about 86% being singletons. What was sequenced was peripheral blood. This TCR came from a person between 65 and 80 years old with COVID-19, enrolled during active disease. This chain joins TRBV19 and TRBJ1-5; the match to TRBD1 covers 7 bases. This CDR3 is CASSNGQARDQPQHF. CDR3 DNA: TGTGCCAGTAGTAATGGACAGGCTAGGGATCAGCCCCAGCATTTT.